The 19 T cell receptor beta chains listed next were all sequenced from one sample in a study of siplizumab effects on memory and regulatory T cells. The assay was immunoSEQ multiplex PCR, and TCRdb's table has in-frame clones only and misses some. The sample lists some 99,000 clones, 90% to 95% occurring once. Sequenced material: Tregs sorted from blood. Receptor source: a human donor in good health.

In this sample, this clone turned up once. The chain uses TRBV19 and TRBJ2-1; 7 nucleotides match TRBD2. Per the germline V gene, CDR1 is LNHDA and CDR2 is SQIVND (reference sequence). The CDR3 length is 14 residues. With 7 bases clipped from V and 0 bases from J, the junction kept 3 bases outside the gene matches. For the CDR3, the DNA is TGTGCCAGTACCTTAGCGGGCTCCTACAATGAGCAGTTCTTC. Translating gives CASTLAGSYNEQFF. Supplemented by reference TRBV19 and TRBJ2-1, the full variable domain reads DGGITQSPKYLFRKEGQNVTLSCEQNLNHDAMYWYRQDPGQGLRLIYYSQIVNDFQKGDIAEGYSVSREKKESFPLTVTSAQKNPTAFYLCASTLAGSYNEQFFGPGTRLTVL.

The chain couples TRBV15 to TRBJ1-6, with TRBD1 matching over 11 bases. Germline V lookup: CDR1 LNHNV, CDR2 YYDKDF (reference sequence). The CDR3 extends over 16 amino acids. V lost 6 bases, J lost 10 bases, and 11 bases stayed unmatched. This CDR3 reads CATRAGPGQGGSPLHF. The CDR3 coding sequence is TGTGCCACCAGAGCAGGACCGGGACAGGGGGGATCACCCCTCCACTTT.

This chain connects TRBV5-1 to TRBJ2-3; D uncertain. The length of the CDR3 is 12 residues. Germline CDR1 and CDR2: SGHRS and YFSETQ. Deletions cut 2 bases from V and 3 bases from J, with 4 bases between. The CDR3 region has the DNA TGCGCCAGCAGCTTTGAGACAGATACGCAGTATTTT. It specifies CASSFETDTQYF.

The chain uses TRBV11-2 and TRBJ1-2, with D hard to call. Looked up from germline, CDR1 is SGHAT and CDR2 is FQNNGV. V was shortened by 5 bases and J by 5 bases, with 12 bases between the two germline ends. The CDR3 length is 13 residues. CDR3 coding DNA: TGTGCCAGCAGCCCCTCATTTAGGTATGGCTACACCTTC. Residues: CASSPSFRYGYTF.

The V and J genes are TRBV6-1 and TRBJ2-2; D is unclear. Germline CDR1 is MNHNS and CDR2 is SASEGT. The CDR3 consists of 12 residues. The germline V and J ends were trimmed by 6 bases and 6 bases, with 8 bases remaining between them. CDR3 in amino acids: CASRPTAGELFF. CDR3 sequence (DNA): TGTGCCAGCAGGCCTACTGCCGGGGAGCTGTTTTTT.

This rearrangement joins TRBV7-7 to TRBJ2-5; the D call may be TRBD1 or TRBD2 (5 bases each). This CDR3 spans 13 amino acids. CDR1 is SSHAT, CDR2 FNYEAQ, per germline (reference sequence). The V and J ends lost 5 bases and 4 bases respectively, with 11 bases between them. The CDR3 region is CASSRDRGETQYF. CDR3 nucleotide sequence: TGTGCCAGCAGCCGGGACCGCGGAGAGACCCAGTACTTC.

The chain uses TRBV5-6 and TRBJ1-6, with D hard to call. There are 12 residues in the CDR3. Germline-derived CDR1 and CDR2 are SGHDT and YYEEEE. The germline V and J ends were trimmed by 1 base and 10 bases, with 6 bases remaining between them. DNA of the CDR3: TGTGCCAGCAGCTTGTTAGGATCACCCCTCCACTTT. It is translated as CASSLLGSPLHF.

By frequency in the sample, this clone is medium-sized. In nucleotides, the CDR3 is TGTGCCAGCAGTTTCGGACAGGGCTATGGCTACACCTTC. Its translation: CASSFGQGYGYTF. The chain couples TRBV6-5 to TRBJ1-2; 8 nucleotides match TRBD1. V lost 4 bases and J lost 4; bases outside the gene matches: 2. Germline V gene lookup returns CDR1 MNHEY and CDR2 SVGAGI. The CDR3 totals 13 residues.

For this clone: This CDR3 is missing its conserved last phenylalanine or tryptophan, likely due to a read error. The chain combines TRBV6-1 with TRBJ1-5, with no clear D. The CDR3 is made up of 11 amino acids. The V gene's germline CDR1 is MNHNS and CDR2 SASEGT. V was cut by 5 bases and J by 5 bases, with 4 bases left in between. CDR3 bases: TGTGCCAGCAGTTCAGATCAGCCCCAGCATCTT. Protein: CASSSDQPQHL.

Only one count was recorded for this clone. This chain connects TRBV7-9 to TRBJ2-7; D is unclear. Trimming took 5 bases from V and 9 from J, leaving 26 bases between them. Germline V gene lookup returns CDR1 SEHNR and CDR2 FQNEAQ (reference sequence). The CDR3 is made up of 16 amino acids. The CDR3: CASSQGAGGTVFRQYF. The CDR3 nucleotides read TGTGCCAGCAGCCAAGGAGCCGGCGGCACGGTTTTTCGGCAGTACTTC.

This chain uses TRBV2 with TRBJ2-1; possibly TRBD1 or TRBD2 for D (5 bases each). CDR1 and CDR2 from the germline V gene are SNHLY and FYNNEI. V lost 6 bases and J 0 bases, leaving 9 bases between the germline ends. This CDR3 spans 14 amino acids. The CDR3 reads CASSGDRSYNEQFF. The CDR3 bases are TGTGCCAGCAGCGGGGACCGCTCCTACAATGAGCAGTTCTTC.

The V gene is TRBV9, the J gene TRBJ2-3; 10 bases agree with TRBD2. With 0 bases clipped from V and 4 bases from J, the junction kept 5 bases outside the gene matches. Per germline, CDR1 SGDLS and CDR2 YYNGEE. The CDR3 has 16 amino acids. CDR3 DNA sequence: TGTGCCAGCAGCGTAGGGAGCGGGAGGGCTGCAGATACGCAGTATTTT. It yields the protein CASSVGSGRAADTQYF.

The DNA of the CDR3 is TGCGCCAGCAGCTTCAGCGGGAGAGGGGCAGATACGCAGTATTTT. Amino acids: CASSFSGRGADTQYF. The chain is built from TRBV5-1 and TRBJ2-3; 8 positions match TRBD2. The CDR3 has 15 amino acids. Trimming cost V 2 bases and J 4 bases; bases outside gene matches: 6. Germline V gene data show CDR1 as SGHRS and CDR2 as YFSETQ. Full variable domain (missing parts from reference TRBV5-1 and TRBJ2-3): KAGVTQTPRYLIKTRGQQVTLSCSPISGHRSVSWYQQTPGQGLQFLFEYFSETQRNKGNFPGRFSGRQFSNSRSEMNVSTLELGDSALYLCASSFSGRGADTQYFGPGTRLTVL.

The chain is built from TRBV5-1 and TRBJ2-7, with a tentative D call TRBD2 (6 bases). The germline gives CDR1 SGHRS, CDR2 YFSETQ. This CDR3 spans 13 amino acids. Between the trimmed V and J ends, which lost 7 bases and 1 base, there was a span of 12 bases. CDR3 sequence reads: CASGRGGSYEQYF. The DNA for the CDR3 is TGCGCCAGCGGACGAGGAGGGTCCTACGAGCAGTACTTC.

The genes are TRBV6-1 and TRBJ1-1; no definite D call. Germline-derived CDR1 and CDR2 are MNHNS and SASEGT. This CDR3 spans 12 amino acids. V gave up 6 bases and J gave up 6 bases, with 11 bases separating them. For the CDR3, the DNA is TGTGCCAGCAGAGCACCGTGGGCTGAAGCTTTCTTT. Amino acids: CASRAPWAEAFF.

V gene TRBV14 combines with J gene TRBJ2-7; D is perhaps TRBD1 (6 bases). The germline gives CDR1 SGHDN, CDR2 FVKESK. The CDR3 is 16 amino acids. Trimming took off 1 base at V and 5 bases at J, with 18 bases between the two ends. The CDR3 loop reads CASSQVGPGDQHEQYF. The CDR3, as DNA: TGTGCCAGCAGCCAAGTGGGACCAGGGGACCAGCACGAGCAGTACTTC.

The chain uses TRBV18 and TRBJ2-5; TRBD2 matches at 7 bases. The CDR3 totals 15 residues. CDR1 is KGHSH and CDR2 is LQKENI in the germline V gene. The V and J ends lost 3 bases and 2 bases, in that order; junction bases with no gene match: 6. CDR3 bases: TGTGCCAGCTCACCCTCCGGGGGAGGGCAAGAGACCCAGTACTTC. Its translation is CASSPSGGGQETQYF.

The gene calls are TRBV7-2 and TRBJ1-2, with D unresolved. The CDR3 has 14 residues. V gave up 4 bases and J gave up 8 bases, with 17 bases separating them. The germline gives CDR1 SGHTA, CDR2 FQGNSA. This CDR3 is CASSSRAEGFGYTF. The DNA for the CDR3 is TGTGCCAGCAGCTCGCGGGCGGAGGGATTCGGCTACACCTTC.

The chain couples TRBV5-1 to TRBJ2-5; D ambiguous. Trimming left V 2 bases short and J 7 bases short, with 3 bases between. Germline loops: CDR1 SGHRS, CDR2 YFSETQ. The CDR3 runs 10 residues. The DNA of the CDR3 is TGCGCCAGCAGCTTCATGACCCAGTACTTC. This translates into CASSFMTQYF.